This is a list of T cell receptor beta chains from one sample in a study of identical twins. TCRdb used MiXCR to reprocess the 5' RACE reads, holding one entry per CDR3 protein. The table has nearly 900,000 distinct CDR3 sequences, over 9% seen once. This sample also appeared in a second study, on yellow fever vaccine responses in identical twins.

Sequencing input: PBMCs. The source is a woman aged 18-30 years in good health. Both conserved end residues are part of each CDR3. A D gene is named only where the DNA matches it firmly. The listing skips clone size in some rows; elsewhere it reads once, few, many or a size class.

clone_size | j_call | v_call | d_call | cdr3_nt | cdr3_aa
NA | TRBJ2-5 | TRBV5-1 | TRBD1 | TGCGCCAGCAGCCCGGGACAGAGGGTCGAGACCCAGTACTTC | CASSPGQRVETQYF
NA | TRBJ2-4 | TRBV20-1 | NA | TGCAGTGCTAGACCAGGACACCTCGATCAAAACATTCAGTACTTC | CSARPGHLDQNIQYF
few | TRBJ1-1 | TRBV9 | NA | TGTGCCACCGACGCGGCCCCCGGGGGAGAGGATACTGAAGCTTTCTTT | CATDAAPGGEDTEAFF
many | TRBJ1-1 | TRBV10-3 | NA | TGTGCCATCAGCCCGTTGGTGAACACTGAAGCTTTCTTT | CAISPLVNTEAFF
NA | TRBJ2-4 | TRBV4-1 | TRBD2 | TGCGCCAGCAGCCGGGGACTAGCGGGGGGGGTAGCCAAAAACATTCAGTACTTC | CASSRGLAGGVAKNIQYF
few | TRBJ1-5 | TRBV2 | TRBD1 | TGTGCCAGCAGAAACCAGGGGGCGCGTAGTCAGCCCCAGCATTTT | CASRNQGARSQPQHF
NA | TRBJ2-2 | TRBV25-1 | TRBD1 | TGTGCCAGCAGTGAAAGGGGGCGCATCACCGGGGAGCTGTTTTTT | CASSERGRITGELFF
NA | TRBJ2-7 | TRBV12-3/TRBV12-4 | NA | TGTGCCAGCAGTTACCCAGGGCTTGAGCAGTACTTC | CASSYPGLEQYF
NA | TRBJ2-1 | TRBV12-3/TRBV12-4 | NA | TGTGCCAGCAGTTTAGGATCGCGGGGGCTTGGCCATGAGCAGTTCTTC | CASSLGSRGLGHEQFF
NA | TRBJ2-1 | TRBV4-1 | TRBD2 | TGCGCCAGCAGCCGAAACCTAGCGGGAAACTCCAATGAGCAGTTCTTC | CASSRNLAGNSNEQFF
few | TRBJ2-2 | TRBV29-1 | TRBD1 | TGCAGCGTTGCAACAGGGGGCTTCGACACCGGGGAGCTGTTTTTT | CSVATGGFDTGELFF
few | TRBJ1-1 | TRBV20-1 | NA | TGCAGTGCTAGAGATAGGGGAGGGGACACTGAAGCTTTCTTT | CSARDRGGDTEAFF
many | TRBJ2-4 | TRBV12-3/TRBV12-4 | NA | TGTGCCAGCAGTTTGGGAGGTGGGGGGAACCAAAACATTCAGTACTTC | CASSLGGGGNQNIQYF
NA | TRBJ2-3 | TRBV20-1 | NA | TGCAGTGCTAGAGATTCTGCCGGCACAGATACGCAGTATTTT | CSARDSAGTDTQYF
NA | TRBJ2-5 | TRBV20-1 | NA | TGCAGTGCCCGACGACTCGACCCCAATCAGACCCAGTACTTC | CSARRLDPNQTQYF
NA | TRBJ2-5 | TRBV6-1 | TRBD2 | TGTGCCAGCAGTCCCGGGGGGGCGTATGAGACCCAGTACTTC | CASSPGGAYETQYF
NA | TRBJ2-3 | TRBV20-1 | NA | TGCAGTGCTAGATCTGGCGGCTACACAGATACGCAGTATTTT | CSARSGGYTDTQYF
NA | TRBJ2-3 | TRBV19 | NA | TGTGCCAGTAGTATTTTGGGGGGCACAGATACGCAGTATTTT | CASSILGGTDTQYF
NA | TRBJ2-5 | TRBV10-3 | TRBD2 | TGTGCCATCAGTGAGACGACTAGCGGGAGGCCACGCCAGTACTTC | CAISETTSGRPRQYF
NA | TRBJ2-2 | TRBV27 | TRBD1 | TGTGCCAGCAGGATACAGGGGGCCAACACCGGGGAGCTGTTTTTT | CASRIQGANTGELFF
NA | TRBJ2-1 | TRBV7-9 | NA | TGTGCCAGCAGCGACCCGACTAGGAGCTCCTACAATGAGCAGTTCTTC | CASSDPTRSSYNEQFF
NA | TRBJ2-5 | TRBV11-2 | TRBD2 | TGTGCCAGCAGTTTGCTAGCGGGGGGGCCCCAGTACTTC | CASSLLAGGPQYF
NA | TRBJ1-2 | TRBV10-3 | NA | TGTGCCATCACCGATCGTTCGGGGATTCATGGCTACACCTTC | CAITDRSGIHGYTF
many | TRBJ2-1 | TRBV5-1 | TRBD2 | TGCGCCAGCAGCTTGGCATCTAGCGGGTTTGAGCAGTTCTTC | CASSLASSGFEQFF
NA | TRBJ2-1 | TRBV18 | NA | TGTGCCAGCTCGAACTTAGGGGGGCCACGGGGGAGTCGTTACAATGAGCAGTTCTTC | CASSNLGGPRGSRYNEQFF
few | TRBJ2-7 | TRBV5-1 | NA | TGCGCCAGCAGCGCTGACAACAGGGACGAGCAGTACTTC | CASSADNRDEQYF
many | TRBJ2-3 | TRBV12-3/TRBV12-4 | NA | TGTGCCAGCAGTTTAGAGGGTTTGGAAGATACGCAGTATTTT | CASSLEGLEDTQYF
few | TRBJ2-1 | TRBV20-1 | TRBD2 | TGCAGTGCCCTGGGAGCGGGAGTCGGGGACAATGAGCAGTTCTTC | CSALGAGVGDNEQFF
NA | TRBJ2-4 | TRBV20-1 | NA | TGCAGTGCTAGAGATCAGAGGTCACTAGCCAAAAACATTCAGTACTTC | CSARDQRSLAKNIQYF
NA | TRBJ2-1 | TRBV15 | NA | TGTGCCACCAGCAGTACTTGGACTAATCCCAACCTGTTCTTC | CATSSTWTNPNLFF
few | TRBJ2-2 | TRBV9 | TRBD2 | TGTGCCAGCAGCACCTCCTTACTAGCGGCCACGAACACCGGGGAGCTGTTTTTT | CASSTSLLAATNTGELFF
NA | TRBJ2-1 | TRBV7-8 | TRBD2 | TGTGCCAGCACCCTCGGGACTAGCGGGAGGAATGAGCAGTTCTTC | CASTLGTSGRNEQFF
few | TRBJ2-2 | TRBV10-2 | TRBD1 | TGCGCCAGCAGTGAGTCTATTCTTCAGAGGGGGCCGTTCACCGGGGAGCTGTTTTTT | CASSESILQRGPFTGELFF
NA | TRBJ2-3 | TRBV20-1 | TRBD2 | TGCAGTGCCAATAGCGGGGGGGCAGATACGCAGTATTTT | CSANSGGADTQYF
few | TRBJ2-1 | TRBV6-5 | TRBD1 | TGTGCCAGCAGTTGGGGACAGCTTTTCGTAGGGAATGAGCAGTTCTTC | CASSWGQLFVGNEQFF
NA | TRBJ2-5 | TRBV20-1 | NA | TGCAGTGCTATTCCAGTATTCCAGCAAAATAACCAAGAGACCCAGTACTTC | CSAIPVFQQNNQETQYF
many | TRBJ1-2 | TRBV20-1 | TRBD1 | TGCAGTGCCGCCGGACAGGGGAATTCTGGCTACACCTTC | CSAAGQGNSGYTF
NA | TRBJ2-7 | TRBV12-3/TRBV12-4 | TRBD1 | TGTGCCAGCAGGCAGGGGGTTTTATCCTACGAGCAGTACTTC | CASRQGVLSYEQYF
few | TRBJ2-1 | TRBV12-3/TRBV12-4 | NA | TGTGCCAGCAGCACCGGGACCCTCGATGAGCAGTTCTTC | CASSTGTLDEQFF
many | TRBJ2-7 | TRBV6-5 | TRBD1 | TGTGCCAGCAGTTACGGGGGGACAGGGGCCTACGAGCAGTACTTC | CASSYGGTGAYEQYF
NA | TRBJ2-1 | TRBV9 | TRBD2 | TGTGCCAGCAGCGTTAACGGGACTAGGGTCGGGAATGAGCAGTTCTTC | CASSVNGTRVGNEQFF
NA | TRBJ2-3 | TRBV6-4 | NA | TGTGCCAGCAGTGACTCCCCAGCGGAGCGCACAGATACGCAGTATTTT | CASSDSPAERTDTQYF
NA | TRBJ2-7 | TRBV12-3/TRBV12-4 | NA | TGTGCCACGAAAAGGGCGGGATCACCCTACGAGCAGTACTTC | CATKRAGSPYEQYF
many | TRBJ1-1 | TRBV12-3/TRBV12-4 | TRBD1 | TGTGCCAGCAGCCTGGATCCGACAGGGAAGAACACTGAAGCTTTCTTT | CASSLDPTGKNTEAFF
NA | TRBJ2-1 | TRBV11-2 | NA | TGTGCCAGCAGCTTAGGGACAGCTCAGGAGTTCTTC | CASSLGTAQEFF
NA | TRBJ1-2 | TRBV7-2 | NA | TGTGCCAGCAGCTCATCGAAAATGTGGGGAATCTATGGCTACACCTTC | CASSSSKMWGIYGYTF
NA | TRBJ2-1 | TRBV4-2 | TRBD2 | TGTGCCAGCAGCCAAGTCGGCGGGGGGGCCGGTGAGCAGTTCTTC | CASSQVGGGAGEQFF
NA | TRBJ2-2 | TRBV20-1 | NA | TGCAGTGCTAGAGACAGGGAGTTGACCGGGGAGCTGTTTTTT | CSARDRELTGELFF
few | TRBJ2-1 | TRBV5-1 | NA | TGCGCCAGCAGCCAACCGGGACAGACTAGCGTAAGCTCCTACAATGAGCAGTTCTTC | CASSQPGQTSVSSYNEQFF
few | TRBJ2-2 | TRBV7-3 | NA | TGTGCCAGCAGCTTACGGCTAGCTACCCCCCCCGGGGAGCTGTTTTTT | CASSLRLATPPGELFF
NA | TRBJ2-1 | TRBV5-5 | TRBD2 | TGTGCCAGCAGCTTGATCCGGACTAGCGGGAGTGGTGAGCAGTTCTTC | CASSLIRTSGSGEQFF
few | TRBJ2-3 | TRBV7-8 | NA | TGTGCCAGCAGCCCAGGGGCGGGGGATCCCACAGATACGCAGTATTTT | CASSPGAGDPTDTQYF